A single sample gave rise to the 5 T cell receptor beta chains below, sequenced in a study of blood T cell repertoires in COVID-19. The table came from immunoSEQ multiplex PCR; TCRdb's copy has only in-frame clones and leaves some out. The sample lists more than 15,000 clones, around 81% occurring once. Sequenced: peripheral blood. These TCRs come from a man in his forties or fifties with active or convalescent COVID-19.

The CDR3 region is CASSSIAGGQTDTQYF. The CDR3 DNA reads as TGTGCCAGCAGCTCAATAGCGGGGGGGCAGACAGATACGCAGTATTTT. The chain recombines TRBV11-3 with TRBJ2-3, with 11 bases fitting TRBD2. The J segment lost 3 bases and the V segment lost 4 bases, leaving 6 bases of the junction unmatched. The CDR3 runs to 16 residues. Germline V CDR1 and CDR2: SGHNT, YENEEA.

The chain has TRBV7-2 and TRBJ2-5; no firm D call. This CDR3 is 14 amino acids long. The V gene's germline CDR1 is SGHTA and CDR2 FQGNSA. Trimming shortened V by 0 bases and J by 4 bases, and 9 bases separated the two germline ends. The CDR3 DNA follows: TGTGCCAGCAGCTTAGCGATCCCCGGAGAGACCCAGTACTTC. Its protein is CASSLAIPGETQYF.

The chain employs TRBV12-5 and TRBJ1-5; D is undetermined. V dropped 2 bases and J dropped 4 bases, with 18 bases sitting between them. Germline lookup yields CDR1 LGHNT and CDR2 FRNRAP. The CDR3 extends over 17 amino acids. CDR3 sequence: CASGLPRWWRANQPQHF. The CDR3 DNA reads as TGTGCTAGTGGTTTGCCTCGATGGTGGCGGGCAAATCAGCCCCAGCATTTT.

V is TRBV9 and J is TRBJ1-4; 7 nucleotides line up with TRBD1. The germline CDR1 and CDR2 sequences are SGDLS and YYNGEE. The V and J ends lost 3 bases and 8 bases, in that order; junction bases with no gene match: 10. This CDR3 comprises 15 residues. The DNA of the CDR3 is TGTGCCAGCAGCGGAGTTGGGACAGCAGGAGAAAAACTGTTTTTT. Translating gives CASSGVGTAGEKLFF. The full variable domain, in which reference TRBV9 and TRBJ1-4 provide the parts outside the CDR3, is DSGVTQTPKHLITATGQRVTLRCSPRSGDLSVYWYQQSLDQGLQFLIQYYNGEERAKGNILERFSAQQFPDLHSELNLSSLELGDSALYFCASSGVGTAGEKLFFGSGTQLSVL.

V usage is TRBV5-1 and J usage is TRBJ1-5, with D possibly being TRBD1 (5 bases). Per the germline V gene, CDR1 is SGHRS and CDR2 is YFSETQ. CDR3 size: 14 residues. The V end was cut by 0 bases, the J end by 1 base, with 5 bases between. The DNA for the CDR3 is TGCGCCAGCAGCTTGGGGGGCAGCAATCAGCCCCAGCATTTT. Amino acid sequence: CASSLGGSNQPQHF. The whole variable domain, filled in from reference TRBV5-1 and TRBJ1-5, reads KAGVTQTPRYLIKTRGQQVTLSCSPISGHRSVSWYQQTPGQGLQFLFEYFSETQRNKGNFPGRFSGRQFSNSRSEMNVSTLELGDSALYLCASSLGGSNQPQHFGDGTRLSIL.